The present T cell receptor (beta chain) was sequenced within a study of blood T cell repertoires in COVID-19. Per the original methods: Estimation of nucleated cell counts relied on the amplification of reference gene primers. Libraries were prepared by immunoSEQ multiplex PCR; TCRdb keeps only in-frame clonotypes and omits some of them. V and J calls plus clone size are reproduced from that table; the DNA served to infer D and trimming. The table includes roughly 57,000 clones, approximately 87% detected once. V gave up 1 base and J gave up 4 bases; unmatched junction bases: 7. CDR1 is MDHEN and CDR2 is SYDVKM in the germline V gene. The CDR3 covers 16 residues.

The gene calls are TRBV28 and TRBJ1-5; 7 nucleotides agree with TRBD1. The sequence came from a woman aged 55-69 years with COVID-19, enrolled during active disease. The sequencing input was peripheral blood. The CDR3 sequence is CASSLSADRPNQPQHF. CDR3 DNA sequence: TGTGCCAGCAGTTTATCCGCGGACAGGCCGAATCAGCCCCAGCATTTT.